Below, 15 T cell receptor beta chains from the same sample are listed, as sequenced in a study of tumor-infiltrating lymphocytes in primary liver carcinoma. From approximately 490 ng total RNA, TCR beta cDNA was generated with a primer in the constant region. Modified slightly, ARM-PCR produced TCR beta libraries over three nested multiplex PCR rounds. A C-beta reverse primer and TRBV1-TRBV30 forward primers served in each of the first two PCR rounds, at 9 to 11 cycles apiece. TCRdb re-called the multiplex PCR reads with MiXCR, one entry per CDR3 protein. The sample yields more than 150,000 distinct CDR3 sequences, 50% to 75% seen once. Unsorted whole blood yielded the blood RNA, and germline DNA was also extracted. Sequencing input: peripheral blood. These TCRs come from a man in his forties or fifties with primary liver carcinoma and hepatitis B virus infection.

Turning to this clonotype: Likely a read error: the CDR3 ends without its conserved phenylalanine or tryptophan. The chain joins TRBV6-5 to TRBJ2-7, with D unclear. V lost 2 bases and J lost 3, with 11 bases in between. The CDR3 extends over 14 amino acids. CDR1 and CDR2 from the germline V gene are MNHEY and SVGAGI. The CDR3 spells CASSYIAGVYEQYI. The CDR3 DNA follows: TGTGCCAGCAGTTACATAGCTGGGGTCTACGAGCAGTACATC.

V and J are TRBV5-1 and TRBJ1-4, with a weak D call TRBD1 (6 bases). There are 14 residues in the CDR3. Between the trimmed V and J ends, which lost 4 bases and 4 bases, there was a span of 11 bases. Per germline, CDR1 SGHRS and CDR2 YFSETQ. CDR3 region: CASSQDSYNEKLFF. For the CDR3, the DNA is TGCGCCAGCAGCCAGGACAGTTATAATGAAAAACTGTTTTTT.

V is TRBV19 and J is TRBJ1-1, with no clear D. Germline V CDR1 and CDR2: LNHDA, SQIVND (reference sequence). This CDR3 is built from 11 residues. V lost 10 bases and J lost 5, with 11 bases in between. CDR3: CATQGGTEAFF. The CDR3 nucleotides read TGTGCCACTCAAGGCGGTACTGAAGCTTTCTTT.

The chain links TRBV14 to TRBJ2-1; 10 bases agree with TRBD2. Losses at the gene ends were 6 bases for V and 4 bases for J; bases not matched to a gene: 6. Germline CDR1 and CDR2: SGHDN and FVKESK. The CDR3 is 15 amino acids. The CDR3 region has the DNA TGTGCCAGCAGGAGGGCACTAGCGGGGTACAATGAGCAGTTCTTC. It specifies CASRRALAGYNEQFF.

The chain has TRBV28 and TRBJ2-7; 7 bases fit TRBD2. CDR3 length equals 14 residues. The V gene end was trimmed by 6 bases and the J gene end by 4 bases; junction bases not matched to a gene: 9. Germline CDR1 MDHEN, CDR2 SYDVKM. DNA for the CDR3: TGTGCCAGCAGAAAGTGGGAGGGCTTATACGAGCAGTACTTC. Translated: CASRKWEGLYEQYF.

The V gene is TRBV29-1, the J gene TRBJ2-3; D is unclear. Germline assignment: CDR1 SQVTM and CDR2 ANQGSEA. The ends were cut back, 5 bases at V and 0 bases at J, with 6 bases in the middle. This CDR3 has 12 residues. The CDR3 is CSVNGSTDTQYF. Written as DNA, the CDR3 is TGCAGCGTTAACGGAAGCACAGATACGCAGTATTTT.

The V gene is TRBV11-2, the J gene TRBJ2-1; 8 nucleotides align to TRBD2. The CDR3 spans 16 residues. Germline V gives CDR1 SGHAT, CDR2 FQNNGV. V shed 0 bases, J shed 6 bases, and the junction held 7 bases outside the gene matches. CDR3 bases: TGTGCCAGCAGCTTAGAACGGGCGGGAGGACTCAATGAGCAGTTCTTC. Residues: CASSLERAGGLNEQFF.

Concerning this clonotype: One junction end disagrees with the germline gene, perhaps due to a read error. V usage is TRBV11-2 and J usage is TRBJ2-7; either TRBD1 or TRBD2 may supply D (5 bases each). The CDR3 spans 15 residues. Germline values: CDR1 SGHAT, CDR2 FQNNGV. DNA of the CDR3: TGTGCCATCAGCTTACTTGGGGGATTAACCTACGAGCAGTACTTC. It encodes CAISLLGGLTYEQYF.

CDR3 DNA sequence: TGTGCCAGCAGCTTGATCGCTAGCGGGAAGGGGGGAGAGACCCAGTACTTC. Its translation: CASSLIASGKGGETQYF. The chain carries TRBV5-5 and TRBJ2-5, with 9 nucleotides matching TRBD2. The V gene's germline CDR1 is SGHKS and CDR2 YYEKEE (reference sequence). V lost 1 base to trimming and J lost 4 bases; unmatched junction nucleotides: 11. There are 17 residues in the CDR3.

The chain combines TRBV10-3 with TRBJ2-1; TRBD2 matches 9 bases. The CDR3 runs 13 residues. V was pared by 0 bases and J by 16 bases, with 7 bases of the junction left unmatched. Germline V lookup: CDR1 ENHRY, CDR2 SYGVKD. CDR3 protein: CAISESDGTSSFF. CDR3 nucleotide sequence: TGTGCCATCAGTGAGTCCGATGGGACTAGCTCCTTCTTC.

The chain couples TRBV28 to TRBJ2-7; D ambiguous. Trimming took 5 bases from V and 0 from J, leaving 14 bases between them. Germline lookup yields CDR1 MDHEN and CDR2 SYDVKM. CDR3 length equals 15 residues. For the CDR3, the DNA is TGTGCCAGCAGTCCTCAGGCGCCCCACTCCTACGAGCAGTACTTC. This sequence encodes CASSPQAPHSYEQYF.

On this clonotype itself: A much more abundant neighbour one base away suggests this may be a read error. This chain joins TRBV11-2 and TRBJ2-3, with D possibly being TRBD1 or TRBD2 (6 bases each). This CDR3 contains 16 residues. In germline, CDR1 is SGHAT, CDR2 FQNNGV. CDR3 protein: CASTSWGAQGTGTQYF. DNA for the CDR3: TGTGCCAGCACCTCCTGGGGGGCCCAGGGCACAGGTACGCAGTATTTT.

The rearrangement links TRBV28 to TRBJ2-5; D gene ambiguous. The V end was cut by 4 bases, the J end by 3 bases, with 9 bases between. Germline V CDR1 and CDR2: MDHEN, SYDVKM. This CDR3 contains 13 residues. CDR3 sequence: CASSSWTEETQYF. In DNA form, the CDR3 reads TGTGCCAGCAGTTCGTGGACGGAAGAGACCCAGTACTTC.

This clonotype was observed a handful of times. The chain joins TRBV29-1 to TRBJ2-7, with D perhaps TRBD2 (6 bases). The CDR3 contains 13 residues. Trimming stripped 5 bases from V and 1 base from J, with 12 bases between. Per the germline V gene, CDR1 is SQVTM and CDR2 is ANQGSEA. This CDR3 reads CSVQREASYEQYF. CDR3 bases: TGCAGCGTTCAGAGGGAGGCATCCTACGAGCAGTACTTC.

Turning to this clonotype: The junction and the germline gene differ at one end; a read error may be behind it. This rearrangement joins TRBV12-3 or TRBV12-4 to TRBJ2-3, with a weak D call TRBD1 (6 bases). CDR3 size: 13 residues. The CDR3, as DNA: TGTGCCAGCAGTTTGACAGGCACAGATGCGCAGTATTTT. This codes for CASSLTGTDAQYF.